Below, one T cell receptor beta chain is given with its context. As yet, its antigen is unknown. CDR1 SNHLY and CDR2 FYNNEI come from the germline V gene. V gave up 10 bases and J gave up 7 bases; unmatched junction bases: 7. The CDR3 has 12 residues. The entry originates in a study of CD8+ T cells in alopecia areata. Notes on the study in general: Lesional scalp displayed greater clonality than normal scalp, most notably in alopecia totalis/universalis.

Documented treatment: oral pan-JAK inhibitor, 5-10 mg twice daily. Investigators isolated RNA and reverse transcribed it into cDNA to act as the sequencing template. The repertoire was sequenced with immunoSEQ multiplex PCR; TCRdb's copy has only in-frame clones and lacks some. There are about 120,000 clones in the sample; about 59% occur only once, and 9.5% to 15% lies in the top ten. The chain employs TRBV2 and TRBJ2-1, with 7 bases aligning to TRBD1. The specimen was CD8+ T cells sorted from blood, collected at week 24, from a patient treated with tofacitinib. This clonotype originated in a human donor with alopecia areata. Here the CDR3 reads CATNDRENEQFF. The CDR3 DNA reads TGTGCCACCAACGACAGGGAAAATGAGCAGTTCTTC. The full variable domain, in which reference TRBV2 and TRBJ2-1 provide the parts outside the CDR3, is EPEVTQTPSHQVTQMGQEVILRCVPISNHLYFYWYRQILGQKVEFLVSFYNNEISEKSEIFDDQFSVERPDGSNFTLKIRSTKLEDSAMYFCATNDRENEQFFGPGTRLTVL.